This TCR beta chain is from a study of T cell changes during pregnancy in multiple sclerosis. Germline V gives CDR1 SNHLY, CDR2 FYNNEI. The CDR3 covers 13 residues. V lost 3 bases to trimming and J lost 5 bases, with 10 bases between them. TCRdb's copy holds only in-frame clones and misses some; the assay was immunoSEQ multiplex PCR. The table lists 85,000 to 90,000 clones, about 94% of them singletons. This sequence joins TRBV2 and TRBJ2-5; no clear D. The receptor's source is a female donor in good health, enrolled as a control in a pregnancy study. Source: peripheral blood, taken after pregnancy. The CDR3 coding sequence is TGTGCCAGCAGTGAGAGAACCACGGAGACCCAGTACTTC. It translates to CASSERTTETQYF.